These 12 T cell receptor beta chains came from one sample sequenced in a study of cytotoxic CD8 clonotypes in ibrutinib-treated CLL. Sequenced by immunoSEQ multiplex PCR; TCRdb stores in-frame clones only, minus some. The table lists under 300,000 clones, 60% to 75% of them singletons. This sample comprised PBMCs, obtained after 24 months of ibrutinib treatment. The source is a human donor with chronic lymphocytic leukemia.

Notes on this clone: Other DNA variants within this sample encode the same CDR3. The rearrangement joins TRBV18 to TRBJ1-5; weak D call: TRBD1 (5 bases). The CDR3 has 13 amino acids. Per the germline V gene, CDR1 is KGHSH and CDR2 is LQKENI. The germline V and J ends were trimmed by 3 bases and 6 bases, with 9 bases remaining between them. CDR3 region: CASSPGGAQPQHF. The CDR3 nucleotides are TGTGCCAGCTCACCGGGAGGGGCTCAGCCCCAGCATTTT.

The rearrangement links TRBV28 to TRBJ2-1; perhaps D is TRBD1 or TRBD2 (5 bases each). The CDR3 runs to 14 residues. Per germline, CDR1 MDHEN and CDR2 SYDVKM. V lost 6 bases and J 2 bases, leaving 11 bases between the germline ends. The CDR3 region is CASSGDATYNEQFF. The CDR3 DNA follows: TGTGCCAGCAGCGGGGACGCGACCTACAATGAGCAGTTCTTC.

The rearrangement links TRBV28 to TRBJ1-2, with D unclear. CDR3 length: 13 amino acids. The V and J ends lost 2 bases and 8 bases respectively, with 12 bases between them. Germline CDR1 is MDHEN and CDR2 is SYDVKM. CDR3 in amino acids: CASSLVGYGGYTF. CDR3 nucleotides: TGTGCCAGCAGTTTAGTAGGGTACGGCGGCTACACCTTC.

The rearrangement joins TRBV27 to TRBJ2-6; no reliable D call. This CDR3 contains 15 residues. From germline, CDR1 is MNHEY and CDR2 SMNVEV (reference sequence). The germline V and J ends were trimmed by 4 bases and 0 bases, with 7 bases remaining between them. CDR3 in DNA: TGTGCCAGCAGTTCAACAAACTCTGGGGCCAACGTCCTGACTTTC. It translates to CASSSTNSGANVLTF.

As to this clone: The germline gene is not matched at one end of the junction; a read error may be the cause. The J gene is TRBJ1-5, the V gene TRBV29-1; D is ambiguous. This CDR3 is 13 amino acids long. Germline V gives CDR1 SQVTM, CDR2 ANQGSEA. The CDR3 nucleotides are TGCAGCGTGGAAGCAGGACGCAATCAGCCCCAGCATTTT. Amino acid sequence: CSVEAGRNQPQHF. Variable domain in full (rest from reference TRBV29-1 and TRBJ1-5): SAVISQKPSRDICQRGTSLTIQCQVDSQVTMMFWYRQQPGQSLTLIATANQGSEATYESGFVIDKFPISRPNLTFSTLTVSNMSPEDSSIYLCSVEAGRNQPQHFGDGTRLSIL.

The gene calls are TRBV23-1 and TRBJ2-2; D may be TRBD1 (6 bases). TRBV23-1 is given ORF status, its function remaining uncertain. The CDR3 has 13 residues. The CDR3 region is CARTGQNTGELFF. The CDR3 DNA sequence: TGCGCGAGAACGGGACAGAACACCGGGGAGCTGTTTTTT.

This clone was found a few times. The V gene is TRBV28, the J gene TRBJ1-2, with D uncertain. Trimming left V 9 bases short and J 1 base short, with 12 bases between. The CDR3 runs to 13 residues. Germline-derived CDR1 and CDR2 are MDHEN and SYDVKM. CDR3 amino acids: CASTDTDNYGYTF. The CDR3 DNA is TGTGCCAGTACGGATACAGATAACTATGGCTACACCTTC.

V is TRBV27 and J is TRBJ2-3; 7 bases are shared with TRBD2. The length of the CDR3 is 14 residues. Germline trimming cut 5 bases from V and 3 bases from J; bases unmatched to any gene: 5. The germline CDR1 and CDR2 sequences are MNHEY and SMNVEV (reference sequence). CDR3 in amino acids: CASSGGSGTDTQYF. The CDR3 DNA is TGTGCCAGCAGTGGGGGTAGCGGGACAGATACGCAGTATTTT.

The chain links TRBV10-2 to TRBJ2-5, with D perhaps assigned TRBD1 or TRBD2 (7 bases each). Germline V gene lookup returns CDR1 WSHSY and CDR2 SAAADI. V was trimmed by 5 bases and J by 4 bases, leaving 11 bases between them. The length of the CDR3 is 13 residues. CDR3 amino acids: CASSQGEGETQYF. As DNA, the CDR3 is TGCGCCAGCAGTCAGGGGGAGGGAGAGACCCAGTACTTC.

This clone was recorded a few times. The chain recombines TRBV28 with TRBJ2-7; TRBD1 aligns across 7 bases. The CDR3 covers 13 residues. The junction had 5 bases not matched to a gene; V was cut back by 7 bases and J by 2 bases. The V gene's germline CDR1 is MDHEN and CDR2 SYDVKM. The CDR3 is CASITTGTYEQYF. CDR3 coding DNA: TGTGCCAGCATAACGACAGGGACCTACGAGCAGTACTTC. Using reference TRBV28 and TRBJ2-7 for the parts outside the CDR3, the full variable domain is DVKVTQSSRYLVKRTGEKVFLECVQDMDHENMFWYRQDPGLGLRLIYFSYDVKMKEKGDIPEGYSVSREKKERFSLILESASTNQTSMYLCASITTGTYEQYFGPGTRLTVT.

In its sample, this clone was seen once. The CDR3 nucleotides are TGTGCCAGCAGGAATGATGCATACGAGCAGTACTTC. Translating gives CASRNDAYEQYF. The chain joins TRBV2 to TRBJ2-7; D is unresolved. Germline values: CDR1 SNHLY, CDR2 FYNNEI. The CDR3 is 12 residues long. V was trimmed by 6 bases and J by 4 bases, leaving 10 bases between them.

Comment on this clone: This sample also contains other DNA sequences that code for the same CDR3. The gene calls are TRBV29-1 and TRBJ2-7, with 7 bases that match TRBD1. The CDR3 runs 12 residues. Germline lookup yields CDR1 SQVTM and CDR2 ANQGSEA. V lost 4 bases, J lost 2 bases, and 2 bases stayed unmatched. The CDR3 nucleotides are TGCAGCGTTGGGACAGGTACCTACGAGCAGTACTTC. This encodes CSVGTGTYEQYF.